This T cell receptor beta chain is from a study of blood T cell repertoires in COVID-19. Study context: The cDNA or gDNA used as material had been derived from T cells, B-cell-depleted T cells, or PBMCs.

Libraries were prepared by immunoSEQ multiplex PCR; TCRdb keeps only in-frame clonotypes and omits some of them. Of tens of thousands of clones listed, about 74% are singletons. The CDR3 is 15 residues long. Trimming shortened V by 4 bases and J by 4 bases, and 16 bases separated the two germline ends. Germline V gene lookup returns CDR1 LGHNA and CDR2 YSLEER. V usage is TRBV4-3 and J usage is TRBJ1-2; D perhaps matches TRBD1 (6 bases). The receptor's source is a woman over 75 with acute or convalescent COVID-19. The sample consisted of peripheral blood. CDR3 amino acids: CASSPSTGDLYGYTF. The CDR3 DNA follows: TGCGCCAGCAGCCCCTCGACAGGAGACCTCTATGGCTACACCTTC.